This TCR beta chain was retrieved from a study of T cells in Graves' hyperthyroidism and ophthalmopathy. The overall study: Blood from the periphery was taken at initial diagnosis, before any treatment. Points from the study as a whole: Most thyroid clonotypes with frequency above 0.001 were detected in blood.

RNA transcripts gave rise to amplified TCR beta CDR3 regions. The HTBI primer set was used in a first-round RT-PCR of the TCR CDR3. From the multiplex PCR reads, TCRdb called clonotypes with MiXCR, one entry per CDR3 protein. The data show about 600,000 distinct CDR3 sequences, about a sixth seen once. For this clonotype: The antigen is not known.

A 10 ml volume of fresh peripheral blood provided the PBMCs. The CDR3 totals 15 residues. CDR1 and CDR2 from the germline V gene are SGHRS and YFSETQ. V lost 1 base, J lost 4 bases, and 5 bases stayed unmatched. The clonotype originates from a woman aged 40 to 50 with Graves' ophthalmopathy. The rearrangement uses TRBV5-1 and TRBJ2-7; 10 bases fit TRBD2. Sequenced sample: blood. The CDR3 spells CASSLNSGRGYEQYF. The DNA for the CDR3 is TGCGCCAGCAGCTTGAACAGCGGGAGGGGATACGAGCAGTACTTC.